This T cell receptor (beta chain) stems from a study of spatial heterogeneity in lung cancer. Study information: Beta-chain sequences consistently outnumbered alpha-chain sequences in detection. Combinations of a unique TCR and a UMI were tallied in raw reads, and on average each appeared more than ten times.

Time point indicated: sample taken at primary tumor resection. The authors sequenced whole RNA from tumor, nontumor lung or frozen PBMC without sorting. In this sample, this clonotype is medium-sized (0.01 to 0.1%). The CDR3 covers 13 residues. Germline V lookup: CDR1 DFQATT, CDR2 SNEGSKA (reference sequence). Trimming took off 4 bases at V and 0 bases at J, with 9 bases between the two ends. Single TCR cDNA molecules each had their own unique molecular identifier. In TCRdb, the 5' RACE reads were re-called with MiXCR into one record per CDR3 protein. The data contain more than 4,000 distinct CDR3 sequences, around 3.1% of them singletons.

Source: normal lung tissue next to the tumor, taken at surgery. The V call is TRBV20-1, the J call TRBJ2-5; no firm D call. This receptor was identified in a male donor with early-stage non-small cell lung cancer. The CDR3 DNA reads TGCAGTGCTATGTACCGGGACCAAGAGACCCAGTACTTC. As protein: CSAMYRDQETQYF.